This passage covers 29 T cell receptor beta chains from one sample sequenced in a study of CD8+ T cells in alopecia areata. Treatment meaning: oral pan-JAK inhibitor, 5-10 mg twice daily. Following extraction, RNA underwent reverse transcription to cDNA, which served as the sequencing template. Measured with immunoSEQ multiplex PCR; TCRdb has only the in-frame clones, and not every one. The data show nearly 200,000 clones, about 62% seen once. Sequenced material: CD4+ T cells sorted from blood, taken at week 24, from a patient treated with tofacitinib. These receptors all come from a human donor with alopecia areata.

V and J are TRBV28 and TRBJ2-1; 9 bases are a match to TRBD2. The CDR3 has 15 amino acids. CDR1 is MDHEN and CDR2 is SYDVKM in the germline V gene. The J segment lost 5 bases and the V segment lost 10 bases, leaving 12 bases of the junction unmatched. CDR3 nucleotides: TGTGCCACCACCGATAGAGCGGGAGGCCACAATGAGCAGTTCTTC. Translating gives CATTDRAGGHNEQFF.

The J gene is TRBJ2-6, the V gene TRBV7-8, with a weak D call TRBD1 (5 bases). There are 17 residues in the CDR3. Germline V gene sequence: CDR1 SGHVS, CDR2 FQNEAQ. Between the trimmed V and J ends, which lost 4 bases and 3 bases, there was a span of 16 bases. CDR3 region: CASSSKRRENGANVLTF. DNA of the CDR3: TGTGCCAGCAGCTCCAAGCGCAGGGAAAATGGGGCCAACGTCCTGACTTTC.

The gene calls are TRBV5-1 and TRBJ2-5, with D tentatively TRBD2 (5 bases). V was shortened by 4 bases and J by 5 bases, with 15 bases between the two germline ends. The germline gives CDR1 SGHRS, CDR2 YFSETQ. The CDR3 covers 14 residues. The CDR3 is CASSPSSSGETQYF. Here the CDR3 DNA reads TGCGCCAGCAGCCCCTCCTCCTCGGGGGAGACCCAGTACTTC.

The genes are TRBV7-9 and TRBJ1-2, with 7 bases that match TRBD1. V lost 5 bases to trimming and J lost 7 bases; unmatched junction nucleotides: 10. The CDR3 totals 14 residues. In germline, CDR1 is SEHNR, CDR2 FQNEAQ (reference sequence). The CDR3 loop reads CASSPRQGRAGYTF. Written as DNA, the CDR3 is TGTGCCAGCAGCCCCCGACAGGGAAGAGCTGGCTACACCTTC.

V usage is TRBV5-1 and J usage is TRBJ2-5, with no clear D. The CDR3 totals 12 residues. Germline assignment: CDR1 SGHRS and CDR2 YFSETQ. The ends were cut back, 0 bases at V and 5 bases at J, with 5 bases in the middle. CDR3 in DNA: TGCGCCAGCAGCTTGGAGATGGAGACCCAGTACTTC. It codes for CASSLEMETQYF.

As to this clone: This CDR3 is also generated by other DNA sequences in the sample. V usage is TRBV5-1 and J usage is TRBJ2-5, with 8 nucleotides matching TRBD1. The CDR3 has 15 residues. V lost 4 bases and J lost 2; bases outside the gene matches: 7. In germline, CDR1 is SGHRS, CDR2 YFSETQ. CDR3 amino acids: CASSPDRVGQETQYF. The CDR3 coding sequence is TGCGCCAGCAGCCCGGACAGGGTTGGACAAGAGACCCAGTACTTC. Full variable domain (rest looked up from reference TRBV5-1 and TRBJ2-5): KAGVTQTPRYLIKTRGQQVTLSCSPISGHRSVSWYQQTPGQGLQFLFEYFSETQRNKGNFPGRFSGRQFSNSRSEMNVSTLELGDSALYLCASSPDRVGQETQYFGPGTRLLVL.

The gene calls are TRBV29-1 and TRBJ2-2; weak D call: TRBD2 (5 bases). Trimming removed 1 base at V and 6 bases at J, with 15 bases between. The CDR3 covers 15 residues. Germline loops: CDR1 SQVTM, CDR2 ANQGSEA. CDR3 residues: CSVEGRVGSPGELFF. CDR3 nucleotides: TGCAGCGTTGAAGGGCGGGTCGGGTCCCCCGGGGAGCTGTTTTTT.

Here the CDR3 reads CSVESGTVNTGELFF. CDR3 nucleotide sequence: TGCAGCGTTGAATCGGGGACAGTGAACACCGGGGAGCTGTTTTTT. The gene calls are TRBV29-1 and TRBJ2-2; TRBD1 matches at 7 bases. Per germline, CDR1 SQVTM and CDR2 ANQGSEA. Germline trimming cut 2 bases from V and 1 base from J; bases unmatched to any gene: 4. The length of the CDR3 is 15 residues.

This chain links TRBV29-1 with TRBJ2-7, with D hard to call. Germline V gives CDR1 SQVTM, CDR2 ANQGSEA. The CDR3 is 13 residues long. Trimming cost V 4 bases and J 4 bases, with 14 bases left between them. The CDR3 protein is CSVVASGRYEQYF. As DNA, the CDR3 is TGCAGCGTTGTAGCCTCAGGTCGGTACGAGCAGTACTTC.

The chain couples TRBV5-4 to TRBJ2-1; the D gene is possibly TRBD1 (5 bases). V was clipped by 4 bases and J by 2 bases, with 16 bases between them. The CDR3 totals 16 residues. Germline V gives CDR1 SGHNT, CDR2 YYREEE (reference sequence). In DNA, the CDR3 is TGTGCCAGCAGCCCGGAGTTATTACAGGCCTACAATGAGCAGTTCTTC. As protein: CASSPELLQAYNEQFF.

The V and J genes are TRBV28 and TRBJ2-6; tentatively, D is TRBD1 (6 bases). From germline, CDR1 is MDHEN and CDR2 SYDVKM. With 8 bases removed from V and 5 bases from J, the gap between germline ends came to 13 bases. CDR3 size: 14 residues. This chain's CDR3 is CASETGRWANVLTF. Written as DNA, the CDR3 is TGTGCCAGCGAAACAGGGCGCTGGGCCAACGTCCTGACTTTC.

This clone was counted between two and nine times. CDR3 residues: CASSNLPGHGKYNEQFF. The CDR3 DNA sequence: TGTGCCAGCAGCAACCTGCCGGGACACGGAAAATACAATGAGCAGTTCTTC. This chain joins TRBV21-1 and TRBJ2-1; the table's D call, TRBD1, was not checked against the DNA. TRBV21-1 is labeled a pseudogene. The CDR3 totals 17 residues.

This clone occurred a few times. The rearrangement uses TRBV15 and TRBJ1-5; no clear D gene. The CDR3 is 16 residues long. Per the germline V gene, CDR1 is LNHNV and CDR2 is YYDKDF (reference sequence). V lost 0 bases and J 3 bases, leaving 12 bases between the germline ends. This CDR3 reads CATSRDLGGLNQPQHF. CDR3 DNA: TGTGCCACCAGCAGAGATCTCGGAGGGCTCAATCAGCCCCAGCATTTT.

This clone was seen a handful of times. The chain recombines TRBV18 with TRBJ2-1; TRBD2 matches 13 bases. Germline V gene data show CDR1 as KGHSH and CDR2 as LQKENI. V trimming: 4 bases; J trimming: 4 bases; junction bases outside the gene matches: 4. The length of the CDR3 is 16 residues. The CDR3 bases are TGTGCCAGCTCACGTCGGACTAGCGGGAGATACAATGAGCAGTTCTTC. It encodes CASSRRTSGRYNEQFF.

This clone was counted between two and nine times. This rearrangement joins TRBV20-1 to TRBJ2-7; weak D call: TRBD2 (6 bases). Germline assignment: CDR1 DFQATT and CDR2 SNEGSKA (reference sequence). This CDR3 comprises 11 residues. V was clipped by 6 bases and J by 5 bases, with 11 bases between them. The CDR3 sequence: CSASGRDEQYF. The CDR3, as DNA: TGCAGTGCGAGCGGGCGGGACGAGCAGTACTTC.

In DNA form, the CDR3 reads TGTGCCAGCAGCGGGACGGGGGTAGGCAATCAGCCCCAGCATTTT. This sequence encodes CASSGTGVGNQPQHF. This chain uses TRBV2 with TRBJ1-5, with a weak D call TRBD1 (5 bases). In germline, CDR1 is SNHLY, CDR2 FYNNEI. Trimming pared 6 bases from V and 2 bases from J, leaving 14 bases between. The CDR3 is 15 residues long.

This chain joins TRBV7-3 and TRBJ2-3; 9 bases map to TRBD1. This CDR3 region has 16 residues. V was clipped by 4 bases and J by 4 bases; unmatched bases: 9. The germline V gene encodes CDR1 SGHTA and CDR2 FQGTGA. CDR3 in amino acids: CASSWIGQGTADTQYF. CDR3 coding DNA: TGTGCCAGCAGCTGGATTGGACAGGGGACGGCAGATACGCAGTATTTT.

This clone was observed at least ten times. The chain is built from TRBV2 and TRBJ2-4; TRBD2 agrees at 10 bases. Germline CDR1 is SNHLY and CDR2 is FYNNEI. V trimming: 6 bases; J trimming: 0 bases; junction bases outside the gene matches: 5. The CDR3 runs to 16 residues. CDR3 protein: CASRVGTSVAKNIQYF. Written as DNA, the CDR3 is TGTGCCAGCAGGGTCGGGACTAGCGTAGCCAAAAACATTCAGTACTTC.

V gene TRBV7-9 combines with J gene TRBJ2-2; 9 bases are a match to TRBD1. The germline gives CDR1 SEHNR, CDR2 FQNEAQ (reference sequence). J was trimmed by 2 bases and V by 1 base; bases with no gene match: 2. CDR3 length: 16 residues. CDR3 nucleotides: TGTGCCAGCAGCTTAGGGACAGGGGATAACACCGGGGAGCTGTTTTTT. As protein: CASSLGTGDNTGELFF. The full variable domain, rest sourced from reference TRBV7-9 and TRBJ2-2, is DTGVSQNPRHKITKRGQNVTFRCDPISEHNRLYWYRQTLGQGPEFLTYFQNEAQLEKSRLLSDRFSAERPKGSFSTLEIQRTEQGDSAMYLCASSLGTGDNTGELFFGEGSRLTVL.

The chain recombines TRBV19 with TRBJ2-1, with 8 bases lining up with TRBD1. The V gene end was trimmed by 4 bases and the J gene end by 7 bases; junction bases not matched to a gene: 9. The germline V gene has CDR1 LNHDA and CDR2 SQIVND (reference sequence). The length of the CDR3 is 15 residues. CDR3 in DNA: TGTGCCAGTAGTAACCGGGACAGGTTGGGGAATGAGCAGTTCTTC. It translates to CASSNRDRLGNEQFF.

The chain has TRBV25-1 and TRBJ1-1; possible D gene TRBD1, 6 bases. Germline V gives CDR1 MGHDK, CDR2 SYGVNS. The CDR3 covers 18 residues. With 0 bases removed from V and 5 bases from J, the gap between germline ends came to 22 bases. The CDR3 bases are TGTGCCAGCAGTGAATATACAGGGAGGGGCGCATTTAGTACTGAAGCTTTCTTT. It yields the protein CASSEYTGRGAFSTEAFF.

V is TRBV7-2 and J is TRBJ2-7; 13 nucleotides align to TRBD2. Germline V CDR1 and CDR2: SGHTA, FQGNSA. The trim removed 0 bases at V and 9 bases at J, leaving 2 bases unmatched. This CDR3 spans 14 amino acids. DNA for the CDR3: TGTGCCAGCAGCTTAGCGGGACTAGCGGGGTTGCAGTACTTC. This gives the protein CASSLAGLAGLQYF.

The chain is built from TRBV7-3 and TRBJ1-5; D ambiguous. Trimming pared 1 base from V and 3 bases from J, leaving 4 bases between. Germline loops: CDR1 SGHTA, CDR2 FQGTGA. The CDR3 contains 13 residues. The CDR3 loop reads CASSLKPNQPQHF. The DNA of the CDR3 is TGTGCCAGCAGCTTAAAACCCAATCAGCCCCAGCATTTT.

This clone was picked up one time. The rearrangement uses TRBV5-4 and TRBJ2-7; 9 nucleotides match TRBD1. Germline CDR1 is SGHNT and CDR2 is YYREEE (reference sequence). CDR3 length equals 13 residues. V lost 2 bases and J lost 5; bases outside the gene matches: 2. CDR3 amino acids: CASSLTGGDEQYF. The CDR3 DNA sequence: TGTGCCAGCAGCTTAACAGGGGGCGACGAGCAGTACTTC. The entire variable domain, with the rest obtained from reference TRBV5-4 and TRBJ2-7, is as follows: ETGVTQSPTHLIKTRGQQVTLRCSSQSGHNTVSWYQQALGQGPQFIFQYYREEENGRGNFPPRFSGLQFPNYSSELNVNALELDDSALYLCASSLTGGDEQYFGPGTRLTVT.

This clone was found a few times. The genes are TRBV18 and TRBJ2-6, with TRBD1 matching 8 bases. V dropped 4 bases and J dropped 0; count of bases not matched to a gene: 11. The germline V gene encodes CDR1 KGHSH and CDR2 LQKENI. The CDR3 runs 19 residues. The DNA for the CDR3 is TGTGCCAGCTCACAACTCGGACAGGGAGGAGGCTCTGGGGCCAACGTCCTGACTTTC. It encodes CASSQLGQGGGSGANVLTF.

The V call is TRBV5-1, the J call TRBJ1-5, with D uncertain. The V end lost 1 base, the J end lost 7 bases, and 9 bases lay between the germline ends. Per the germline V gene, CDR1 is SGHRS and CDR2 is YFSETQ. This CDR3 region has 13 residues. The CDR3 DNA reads TGCGCCAGCAGCTTGTCAGTGGACCAGCCCCAGCATTTT. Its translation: CASSLSVDQPQHF.

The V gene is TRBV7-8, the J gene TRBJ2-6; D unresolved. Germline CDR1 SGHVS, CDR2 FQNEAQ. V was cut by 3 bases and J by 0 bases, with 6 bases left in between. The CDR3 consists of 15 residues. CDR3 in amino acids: CASSFSGSGANVLTF. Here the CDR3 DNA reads TGTGCCAGCAGCTTTTCAGGCTCTGGGGCCAACGTCCTGACTTTC. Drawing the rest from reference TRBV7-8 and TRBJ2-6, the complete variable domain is GAGVSQSPRYKVAKRGQDVALRCDPISGHVSLFWYQQALGQGPEFLTYFQNEAQLDKSGLPSDRFFAERPEGSVSTLKIQRTQQEDSAVYLCASSFSGSGANVLTFGAGSRLTVL.

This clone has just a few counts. CDR3 region: CASSDRLAGPQETQYF. CDR3 DNA sequence: TGTGCCAGCAGCGACCGACTAGCGGGACCACAAGAGACCCAGTACTTC. V is TRBV9 and J is TRBJ2-5; 11 bases agree with TRBD2. Per the germline V gene, CDR1 is SGDLS and CDR2 is YYNGEE. The CDR3 totals 16 residues. Unmatched junction bases numbered 6, after V lost 3 bases and J lost 2 bases.

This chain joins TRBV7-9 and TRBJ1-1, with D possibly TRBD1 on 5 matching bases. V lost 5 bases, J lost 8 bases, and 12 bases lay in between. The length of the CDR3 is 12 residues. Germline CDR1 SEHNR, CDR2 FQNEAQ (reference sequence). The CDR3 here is CASSRLGGEAFF. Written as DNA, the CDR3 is TGTGCCAGCAGCCGTTTGGGGGGAGAAGCTTTCTTT.